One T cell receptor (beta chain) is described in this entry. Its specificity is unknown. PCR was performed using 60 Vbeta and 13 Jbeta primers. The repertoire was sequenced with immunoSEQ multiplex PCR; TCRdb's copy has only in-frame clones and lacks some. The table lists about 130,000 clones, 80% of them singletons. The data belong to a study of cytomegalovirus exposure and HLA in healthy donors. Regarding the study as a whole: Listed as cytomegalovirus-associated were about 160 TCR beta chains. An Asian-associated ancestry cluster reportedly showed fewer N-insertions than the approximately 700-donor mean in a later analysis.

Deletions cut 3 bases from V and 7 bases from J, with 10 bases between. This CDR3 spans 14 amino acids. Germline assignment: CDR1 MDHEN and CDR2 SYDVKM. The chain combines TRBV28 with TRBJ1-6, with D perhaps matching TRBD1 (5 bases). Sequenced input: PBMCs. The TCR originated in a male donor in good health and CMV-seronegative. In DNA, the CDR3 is TGTGCCAGCAGTTTCGGGGGGTTAAATTCACCCCTCCACTTT. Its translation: CASSFGGLNSPLHF.